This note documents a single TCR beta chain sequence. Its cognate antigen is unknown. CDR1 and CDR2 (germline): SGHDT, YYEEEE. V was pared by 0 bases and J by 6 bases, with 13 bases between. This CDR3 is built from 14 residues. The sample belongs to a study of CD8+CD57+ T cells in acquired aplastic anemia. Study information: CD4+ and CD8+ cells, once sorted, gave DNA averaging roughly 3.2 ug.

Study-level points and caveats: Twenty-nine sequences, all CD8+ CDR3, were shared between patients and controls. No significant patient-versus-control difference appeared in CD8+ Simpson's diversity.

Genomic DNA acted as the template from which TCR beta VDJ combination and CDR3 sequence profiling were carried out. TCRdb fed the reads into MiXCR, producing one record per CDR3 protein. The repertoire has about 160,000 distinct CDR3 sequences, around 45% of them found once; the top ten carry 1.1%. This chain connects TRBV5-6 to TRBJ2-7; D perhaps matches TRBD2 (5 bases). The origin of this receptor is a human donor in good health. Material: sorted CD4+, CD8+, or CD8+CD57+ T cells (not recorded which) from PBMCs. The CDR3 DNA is TGTGCCAGCAGCTTGGTCCTAGCCGTTGGCGAGCAGTACTTC. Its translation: CASSLVLAVGEQYF.